This T cell receptor (beta chain) was identified during a study of blood T cells in healthy people across ages. Study as a whole: About one barcoded beta molecule per two T cells came from capture by template switching.

Donors ranged from about 6 to 90 years old and were healthy Caucasians in Russia. Isolating PBMCs gave at least 6 million of these cells per sample. V was clipped by 6 bases and J by 4 bases, with 21 bases between them. The CDR3 length is 16 residues. Germline-derived CDR1 and CDR2 are LNHDA and SQIVND (reference sequence). A second PCR of about 6 to 12 cycles used a sample-barcoded 5' primer and a J-beta primer mix. There were at least 3 million CDR3-containing paired-end reads obtained from each sample. TCRdb re-called the 5' RACE reads with MiXCR, one entry per CDR3 protein. The data contain around 1,100,000 distinct CDR3 sequences, more than 30% of them seen just once; the ten biggest clones take up roughly 13%.

This clonotype originated in a man aged 18 to 30 in good health. The specimen was blood. The chain links TRBV19 to TRBJ1-2, with D perhaps matching TRBD1 (5 bases). The CDR3, as DNA: TGTGCCAGTAGCCGGGACGGAGCGGGCGGAATCTATGGCTACACCTTC. Translation gives CASSRDGAGGIYGYTF.